Shown below are 5 T cell receptor beta chains from a single sample sequenced in a study of cytomegalovirus exposure and HLA in healthy donors. The PCR had 60 Vbeta and 13 Jbeta primers. The data were produced by immunoSEQ multiplex PCR, yet TCRdb's version contains in-frame clones alone and is incomplete. Among about 110,000 clones, 76% were seen once, and the ten largest hold 7.7%. Sequencing input: PBMCs. Receptors were obtained from a woman aged 45-65 years in good health and CMV-seropositive.

This rearrangement joins TRBV6-1 to TRBJ2-5; possible D gene TRBD2, 6 bases. Looked up from germline, CDR1 is MNHNS and CDR2 is SASEGT. Trimming cost V 7 bases and J 4 bases, with 16 bases left between them. This CDR3 contains 14 residues. This chain's CDR3 is CASNSGASAETQYF. DNA for the CDR3: TGTGCCAGCAATAGCGGTGCTTCCGCAGAGACCCAGTACTTC.

The V and J genes are TRBV6-5 and TRBJ2-7, with D possibly matching TRBD1 (7 bases). The CDR3 is made up of 13 amino acids. In germline, CDR1 is MNHEY, CDR2 SVGAGI. Trimming cost V 11 bases and J 4 bases, with 18 bases left between them. The CDR3 DNA reads as TGTGCCGCCCGGGGGACAGCGCTTTACGAGCAGTACTTC. Amino acid sequence: CAARGTALYEQYF.

The genes are TRBV6-5 and TRBJ2-1; D gene uncertain. Germline-derived CDR1 and CDR2 are MNHEY and SVGAGI. The ends were cut back, 6 bases at V and 5 bases at J, with 11 bases in the middle. This CDR3 comprises 13 residues. The CDR3 here is CASSRDSDNEQFF. The CDR3 nucleotides read TGTGCCAGCAGCCGCGACTCAGACAATGAGCAGTTCTTC.

The chain combines TRBV15 with TRBJ2-5; no definite D call. Deletions cut 0 bases from V and 2 bases from J, with 10 bases between. The CDR3 contains 15 residues. From germline, CDR1 is LNHNV and CDR2 YYDKDF (reference sequence). The CDR3 coding sequence is TGTGCCACCAGCAGAGATTTCGATAGACAAGAGACCCAGTACTTC. Its translation is CATSRDFDRQETQYF.

This clone has just one count. The chain couples TRBV5-1 to TRBJ2-3; 9 positions match TRBD2. CDR1 and CDR2 from the germline V gene are SGHRS and YFSETQ. The CDR3 has 13 amino acids. The V segment lost 1 base and the J segment 14 bases; nucleotides outside the gene matches: 8. The CDR3 DNA follows: TGCGCCAGCAGCTTGTCTAGCGGGGAGACCGGGTATTTT. Encoded protein: CASSLSSGETGYF.